What follows is one T cell receptor beta chain and its context. Its antigen is unidentified. This specimen comes from a study of cytomegalovirus exposure and HLA in healthy donors. Study-wide findings and caveats: Reports state that TCR beta sequences accurately predicted most subjects' HLA-A and HLA-B alleles. Indistinguishable V segments such as TRBV6-2 and TRBV6-3 were excluded. DRB1 had the most TCR associations and HLA-C the fewest, a later analysis found, with rates varying by HLA locus. A later analysis linked a missense DCLRE1C variant to TCR beta V- and J-gene trimming.

The length of the CDR3 is 11 residues. V shed 4 bases and J shed 5 bases, with 5 bases lying between them. Germline CDR1 and CDR2: SGHTA and FQGNSA. Primers: 60 Vbeta forward and 13 Jbeta reverse. TCRdb's copy holds only in-frame clones and misses some; the assay was immunoSEQ multiplex PCR. The sample consists of 210,000 or so clones, around 79% of them appearing once. The sample was PBMCs. V usage is TRBV7-2 and J usage is TRBJ1-2; the D is unclear. This clonotype was sampled from a man younger than 35 in good health and CMV-seronegative. The CDR3 nucleotides read TGTGCCAGCAGCTCCAATTATGGCTACACCTTC. Protein: CASSSNYGYTF.